Presented here are 30 T cell receptor beta chains from one specimen sequenced in a study of T cell changes during pregnancy in multiple sclerosis. Clones were read by immunoSEQ multiplex PCR, and TCRdb kept only the in-frame ones, dropping some. The repertoire holds about 60,000 clones, 91% seen once, with about 0.76% in the top ten. Sequenced material: CD4+ T cells from peripheral blood mononuclear cells, taken in the first trimester of pregnancy. These receptors were taken from a female donor with multiple sclerosis, enrolled in a pregnancy study.

V usage is TRBV27 and J usage is TRBJ1-6, with D tentatively TRBD1 (6 bases). CDR1 is MNHEY and CDR2 is SMNVEV in the germline V gene (reference sequence). Trimming shortened V by 3 bases and J by 12 bases, and 12 bases separated the two germline ends. The CDR3 length is 13 residues. CDR3 region: CASSFLGQLPLHF. The CDR3 coding sequence is TGTGCCAGCAGTTTTCTGGGACAACTACCCCTCCACTTT.

This chain uses TRBV5-4 with TRBJ2-3; D not certain. CDR3 length: 15 amino acids. V lost 1 base, J lost 0 bases, and 9 bases lay in between. The germline gives CDR1 SGHNT, CDR2 YYREEE (reference sequence). The CDR3 bases are TGTGCCAGCAGCTTGCCGACAAAGAGCACAGATACGCAGTATTTT. Its protein is CASSLPTKSTDTQYF. Using reference TRBV5-4 and TRBJ2-3 for the parts outside the CDR3, the full variable domain is ETGVTQSPTHLIKTRGQQVTLRCSSQSGHNTVSWYQQALGQGPQFIFQYYREEENGRGNFPPRFSGLQFPNYSSELNVNALELDDSALYLCASSLPTKSTDTQYFGPGTRLTVL.

This rearrangement joins TRBV7-9 to TRBJ1-2; 7 positions agree with TRBD1. Germline trimming cut 4 bases from V and 6 bases from J; bases unmatched to any gene: 8. This CDR3 is 14 amino acids long. Germline V lookup: CDR1 SEHNR, CDR2 FQNEAQ (reference sequence). The CDR3 DNA sequence: TGTGCCAGCAGCTCGCAGGGGGTAGGACATGGCTACACCTTC. This gives the protein CASSSQGVGHGYTF. Using reference TRBV7-9 and TRBJ1-2 for the parts outside the CDR3, the full variable domain is DTGVSQNPRHKITKRGQNVTFRCDPISEHNRLYWYRQTLGQGPEFLTYFQNEAQLEKSRLLSDRFSAERPKGSFSTLEIQRTEQGDSAMYLCASSSQGVGHGYTFGSGTRLTVV.

The J gene is TRBJ1-1, the V gene TRBV5-6; no clear D. The CDR3 loop spans 15 amino acids. Germline V CDR1 and CDR2: SGHDT, YYEEEE. Trimming removed 5 bases from V and 4 bases from J, with 18 bases in between. CDR3 in amino acids: CASRREVIRTTEAFF. In DNA form, the CDR3 reads TGTGCCAGCAGGAGGGAGGTCATTCGAACCACTGAAGCTTTCTTT.

V is TRBV7-8 and J is TRBJ2-2; no firm D call. Deletions cut 4 bases from V and 3 bases from J, with 9 bases between. The CDR3 consists of 14 residues. Germline lookup yields CDR1 SGHVS and CDR2 FQNEAQ. CDR3 sequence (DNA): TGTGCCAGCAGCTCCAGACTTGACACCGGGGAGCTGTTTTTT. The encoded protein is CASSSRLDTGELFF. Using reference TRBV7-8 and TRBJ2-2 for the parts outside the CDR3, the full variable domain is GAGVSQSPRYKVAKRGQDVALRCDPISGHVSLFWYQQALGQGPEFLTYFQNEAQLDKSGLPSDRFFAERPEGSVSTLKIQRTQQEDSAVYLCASSSRLDTGELFFGEGSRLTVL.

The gene calls are TRBV9 and TRBJ2-7; weak D call: TRBD1 (6 bases). Per the germline V gene, CDR1 is SGDLS and CDR2 is YYNGEE. Trimming took 3 bases from V and 8 from J, leaving 12 bases between them. CDR3 length: 12 amino acids. The CDR3, as DNA: TGTGCCAGCAGCGCGATAGGGGGTCAGCAGTACTTC. Translated, it gives CASSAIGGQQYF.

The chain joins TRBV5-6 to TRBJ2-5; TRBD1 matches 8 bases. Germline CDR1 reads SGHDT; CDR2 reads YYEEEE. The CDR3 length is 15 residues. V dropped 2 bases and J dropped 5; count of bases not matched to a gene: 8. The CDR3 region is CASSFRQGRGETQYF. The CDR3 DNA reads TGTGCCAGCAGCTTCAGACAGGGGCGCGGGGAGACCCAGTACTTC.

This chain joins TRBV15 and TRBJ2-1; D is undetermined. This CDR3 is built from 12 residues. V was clipped by 0 bases and J by 15 bases, with 12 bases between them. Germline V lookup: CDR1 LNHNV, CDR2 YYDKDF (reference sequence). CDR3: CATSRDSPGVFF. The CDR3 coding sequence is TGTGCCACCAGCAGAGATTCGCCAGGCGTGTTCTTC.

This chain joins TRBV19 and TRBJ2-5; D possibly corresponds to TRBD1 (5 bases). Germline values: CDR1 LNHDA, CDR2 SQIVND (reference sequence). V lost 5 bases and J lost 3, with 10 bases in between. The CDR3 has 13 residues. The DNA for the CDR3 is TGTGCCAGTAGTCCGGACACCAAAGAGACCCAGTACTTC. Amino acid sequence: CASSPDTKETQYF.

The V and J genes are TRBV5-6 and TRBJ2-7, with 9 bases that match TRBD1. Germline assignment: CDR1 SGHDT and CDR2 YYEEEE. Losses at the gene ends were 5 bases for V and 2 bases for J; bases not matched to a gene: 11. The CDR3 has 16 residues. CDR3 amino acids: CASSALSGTGTYEQYF. The CDR3 nucleotides read TGTGCCAGCAGTGCCCTCTCCGGGACAGGGACCTACGAGCAGTACTTC.

This chain links TRBV7-9 with TRBJ2-7; 9 bases are shared with TRBD2. V lost 7 bases to trimming and J lost 6 bases; unmatched junction nucleotides: 10. The CDR3 contains 14 residues. The germline CDR1 and CDR2 sequences are SEHNR and FQNEAQ (reference sequence). CDR3 DNA sequence: TGTGCCAGCACCAAAAGGGCGGGGGGGTCCGAGCAGTACTTC. Protein product: CASTKRAGGSEQYF.

This chain joins TRBV7-3 and TRBJ2-3, with 8 nucleotides matching TRBD2. The CDR3 has 15 amino acids. Germline V gene lookup returns CDR1 SGHTA and CDR2 FQGTGA. V was clipped by 5 bases and J by 7 bases; unmatched bases: 11. The CDR3 protein is CASSPLSGGPNTQYF. The CDR3 region has the DNA TGTGCCAGCAGCCCTCTCTCGGGGGGGCCAAATACGCAGTATTTT.

The chain joins TRBV2 to TRBJ1-5, with 7 bases that match TRBD1. The CDR3 loop spans 14 amino acids. CDR1 SNHLY and CDR2 FYNNEI come from the germline V gene. The junction had 11 bases not matched to a gene; V was cut back by 6 bases and J by 9 bases. This chain's CDR3 is CASSQDRAERPQHF. The CDR3 DNA sequence: TGTGCCAGCAGCCAAGACAGGGCGGAAAGGCCCCAGCATTTT.

The genes are TRBV6-5 and TRBJ2-1; TRBD2 might be the D (5 bases). The CDR3 contains 14 residues. The germline V gene encodes CDR1 MNHEY and CDR2 SVGAGI. V gave up 2 bases and J gave up 6 bases, with 11 bases separating them. CDR3 in amino acids: CASSYGPAGNEQFF. In DNA form, the CDR3 reads TGTGCCAGCAGTTACGGGCCCGCGGGCAATGAGCAGTTCTTC.

The chain recombines TRBV14 with TRBJ1-2; the D gene is possibly TRBD1 (5 bases). CDR1 is SGHDN, CDR2 FVKESK, per germline. The V end was cut by 1 base, the J end by 5 bases, with 11 bases between. The CDR3 covers 14 residues. CDR3 in DNA: TGTGCCAGCAGCCAAGGGGAACAGGCTTATGGCTACACCTTC. It encodes CASSQGEQAYGYTF. Using reference TRBV14 and TRBJ1-2 for the parts outside the CDR3, the full variable domain is EAGVTQFPSHSVIEKGQTVTLRCDPISGHDNLYWYRRVMGKEIKFLLHFVKESKQDESGMPNNRFLAERTGGTYSTLKVQPAELEDSGVYFCASSQGEQAYGYTFGSGTRLTVV.

This clone was seen only once. The chain combines TRBV18 with TRBJ2-3, with 9 bases identical to TRBD1. Germline CDR1 reads KGHSH; CDR2 reads LQKENI. After removal of 3 bases from V and 2 bases from J, the junction contained 3 bases not matched to a gene. There are 15 residues in the CDR3. This chain's CDR3 is CASSPGTGFTDTQYF. CDR3 coding DNA: TGTGCCAGCTCACCCGGGACAGGGTTCACAGATACGCAGTATTTT.

This chain joins TRBV6-5 and TRBJ2-5; TRBD2 agrees at 8 bases. Germline CDR1 reads MNHEY; CDR2 reads SVGAGI. This CDR3 is built from 14 residues. Trimming removed 6 bases from V and 6 bases from J; junction bases left unmatched: 9. DNA for the CDR3: TGTGCCAGCAGCCCCGGGGGGGCCACAAAGACCCAGTACTTC. This gives the protein CASSPGGATKTQYF.

As for this clone: One end of the junction does not line up with germline, which may come from a read error. The gene calls are TRBV29-1 and TRBJ2-3; 8 nucleotides agree with TRBD2. This CDR3 has 13 residues. Germline V gives CDR1 SQVTM, CDR2 ANQGSEA. The CDR3 DNA follows: TGCAGCGCCGGGACTAGACTTACAGATGCGCAGTATTTT. It encodes CSAGTRLTDAQYF.

The chain links TRBV10-1 to TRBJ2-1; TRBD2 agrees at 10 bases. The CDR3 is made up of 13 amino acids. CDR1 and CDR2 from the germline V gene are WNHNN and SYGVQD (reference sequence). V trimming: 8 bases; J trimming: 15 bases; junction bases outside the gene matches: 13. DNA of the CDR3: TGCGCCAGCCGAGCGGGGGGGGATACTAGCGGGTTCTTC. Its translation: CASRAGGDTSGFF.

This rearrangement joins TRBV5-6 to TRBJ2-5; maybe TRBD2 (6 bases). The CDR3 has 16 residues. V was shortened by 1 base and J by 1 base, with 14 bases between the two germline ends. CDR1 and CDR2 (germline): SGHDT, YYEEEE. CDR3 amino acids: CASSLPSGGAQETQYF. The DNA for the CDR3 is TGTGCCAGCAGCTTGCCCTCTGGAGGGGCCCAAGAGACCCAGTACTTC.

This chain uses TRBV5-6 with TRBJ1-2, with 7 bases that match TRBD1. The germline V gene encodes CDR1 SGHDT and CDR2 YYEEEE. V gave up 0 bases and J gave up 1 base; unmatched junction bases: 3. This CDR3 is built from 15 residues. The DNA for the CDR3 is TGTGCCAGCAGCTTGGGTCAGGGGGTTAACTATGGCTACACCTTC. Its translation is CASSLGQGVNYGYTF.

V gene TRBV6-6 combines with J gene TRBJ1-1, with 7 nucleotides matching TRBD1. The CDR3 has 16 residues. The V gene's germline CDR1 is MNHNY and CDR2 SVGAGI (reference sequence). V trimming: 6 bases; J trimming: 1 base; junction bases outside the gene matches: 11. The CDR3 sequence: CASSPRGAVGNTEAFF. In DNA, the CDR3 is TGTGCCAGCAGCCCCAGGGGGGCAGTGGGGAACACTGAAGCTTTCTTT.

The V and J genes are TRBV6-6 and TRBJ1-4; 7 bases match TRBD1. This CDR3 comprises 14 residues. Losses at the gene ends were 8 bases for V and 5 bases for J; bases not matched to a gene: 8. The germline V gene has CDR1 MNHNY and CDR2 SVGAGI (reference sequence). CDR3 in DNA: TGTGCCAGCTCTGGAGGGGGCACAAATGAAAAACTGTTTTTT. Protein product: CASSGGGTNEKLFF.

This chain links TRBV29-1 with TRBJ1-4; 9 bases match TRBD1. Germline CDR1 SQVTM, CDR2 ANQGSEA. The CDR3 is 15 amino acids. V shed 6 bases and J 8 bases; nucleotides not matched to a gene: 13. The CDR3: CSVAPEDRGGEKLFF. The CDR3 bases are TGCAGCGTGGCACCCGAGGACAGGGGAGGAGAAAAACTGTTTTTT. The full variable domain, its missing parts supplied by reference TRBV29-1 and TRBJ1-4, is SAVISQKPSRDICQRGTSLTIQCQVDSQVTMMFWYRQQPGQSLTLIATANQGSEATYESGFVIDKFPISRPNLTFSTLTVSNMSPEDSSIYLCSVAPEDRGGEKLFFGSGTQLSVL.

This rearrangement joins TRBV18 to TRBJ2-7; 7 bases map to TRBD1. CDR1 and CDR2 from the germline V gene are KGHSH and LQKENI. The CDR3 is 18 amino acids. V was pared by 3 bases and J by 5 bases, with 19 bases of the junction left unmatched. CDR3 loop: CASSPSRDRPFGGDEQYF. As DNA, the CDR3 is TGTGCCAGCTCACCTTCCCGGGACAGACCCTTCGGAGGTGACGAGCAGTACTTC.

V usage is TRBV29-1 and J usage is TRBJ1-1; 7 nucleotides match TRBD1. The CDR3 is made up of 13 amino acids. Germline V CDR1 and CDR2: SQVTM, ANQGSEA. V lost 7 bases and J lost 1; bases outside the gene matches: 6. CDR3 sequence reads: CSAYRGWNTEAFF. CDR3 DNA sequence: TGCAGCGCGTACAGGGGCTGGAACACTGAAGCTTTCTTT.

The CDR3 loop reads CASSASGGEGTLTDTQYF. The CDR3 bases are TGTGCCAGCAGCGCCAGCGGGGGGGAGGGGACCCTCACAGATACGCAGTATTTT. The V and J genes are TRBV9 and TRBJ2-3, with 10 bases lining up with TRBD2. Looked up from germline, CDR1 is SGDLS and CDR2 is YYNGEE. V was clipped by 3 bases and J by 2 bases; unmatched bases: 12. The CDR3 is 18 residues long.

This chain uses TRBV2 with TRBJ2-2; 8 bases agree with TRBD1. The ends lost 7 bases at V and 2 bases at J; junction bases unmatched: 6. The V gene's germline CDR1 is SNHLY and CDR2 FYNNEI. The CDR3 consists of 15 residues. CDR3 protein: CASNGQGRNTGELFF. In DNA form, the CDR3 reads TGTGCCAGCAATGGACAGGGCAGAAACACCGGGGAGCTGTTTTTT.

J is TRBJ2-2 and V is TRBV10-3; 12 nucleotides agree with TRBD2. This CDR3 region has 15 residues. The V gene's germline CDR1 is ENHRY and CDR2 SYGVKD. V lost 6 bases and J lost 6; bases outside the gene matches: 5. CDR3 nucleotide sequence: TGTGCCATCAGCATACTAGCGGGGGGTTCCGGGGAGCTGTTTTTT. As protein: CAISILAGGSGELFF.

The V call is TRBV10-3, the J call TRBJ1-1; D is undetermined. The CDR3 runs 15 residues. V lost 4 bases to trimming and J lost 10 bases, with 22 bases between them. The V gene's germline CDR1 is ENHRY and CDR2 SYGVKD. CDR3 region: CAISAVDGKGRGAFF. CDR3 nucleotides: TGTGCCATCAGTGCGGTTGATGGGAAGGGTCGGGGAGCTTTCTTT.